The 23 T cell receptor beta chains given below trace back to one sample, sequenced in a study of T cells in Graves' hyperthyroidism and ophthalmopathy. RNA transcripts provided the source from which TCR beta CDR3 regions were amplified. In the first-round RT-PCR of the TCR CDR3, the HTBI primer set was used. TCRdb re-analysed the multiplex PCR reads in MiXCR, keeping a single row per CDR3 protein. The data hold nearly 250,000 distinct CDR3 sequences, with more than 20% observed a single time. Specimen: blood. The receptors stem from a woman aged 40 to 49 with Graves' ophthalmopathy.

This clonotype has ten or more counts. The chain couples TRBV6-1 to TRBJ2-7; the D gene could be TRBD1 or TRBD2 (5 bases each). The CDR3 totals 16 residues. Trimming took off 6 bases at V and 3 bases at J, with 21 bases between the two ends. CDR1 and CDR2 from the germline V gene are MNHNS and SASEGT. CDR3 protein: CASSPETVRGGYEQYF. DNA for the CDR3: TGTGCCAGCAGCCCCGAGACAGTTCGTGGGGGCTACGAGCAGTACTTC.

This clonotype has a count of ten or more. The chain employs TRBV28 and TRBJ2-5; D may be TRBD2 (5 bases). The CDR3 length is 13 residues. Germline loops: CDR1 MDHEN, CDR2 SYDVKM. Deletions cut 11 bases from V and 4 bases from J, with 17 bases between. Written as DNA, the CDR3 is TGTGCCTCTGGGCCCAGCGGAATAGAGACCCAGTACTTC. Amino acid sequence: CASGPSGIETQYF.

V is TRBV7-2 and J is TRBJ1-5; D might be TRBD1 (6 bases). V lost 4 bases and J 0 bases, leaving 10 bases between the germline ends. The CDR3 sequence is 15 residues long. Germline loops: CDR1 SGHTA, CDR2 FQGNSA. Here the CDR3 reads CASSWDNFSNQPQHF. The CDR3 DNA reads TGTGCCAGCAGCTGGGACAATTTTAGCAATCAGCCCCAGCATTTT.

With regard to this clonotype: A read error is possible here, since a much larger clone lies one base away. The chain links TRBV4-2 to TRBJ2-2, with 10 bases that match TRBD2. The CDR3 consists of 17 residues. Germline loops: CDR1 LGHNA, CDR2 YNFKEQ. Here the CDR3 DNA reads TGTGCCAGCAGCCCAACCCGGCTAGCGGGAGTAACCGGGGAGCTGTGTTTT. As protein: CASSPTRLAGVTGELCF.

This chain connects TRBV2 to TRBJ1-6; D is undetermined. V was pared by 8 bases and J by 5 bases, with 13 bases between. CDR3 length: 14 residues. Per the germline V gene, CDR1 is SNHLY and CDR2 is FYNNEI. The CDR3 spells CASHPRGNNSPLHF. The DNA of the CDR3 is TGTGCCAGCCATCCACGGGGTAATAATTCACCCCTCCACTTT. Variable domain in full (rest from reference TRBV2 and TRBJ1-6): EPEVTQTPSHQVTQMGQEVILRCVPISNHLYFYWYRQILGQKVEFLVSFYNNEISEKSEIFDDQFSVERPDGSNFTLKIRSTKLEDSAMYFCASHPRGNNSPLHFGNGTRLTVT.

This clonotype was observed at least ten times. This chain uses TRBV19 with TRBJ1-5, with TRBD1 identical over 11 bases. Germline values: CDR1 LNHDA, CDR2 SQIVND (reference sequence). This CDR3 has 17 amino acids. Unmatched junction bases numbered 10, after V lost 6 bases and J lost 3 bases. The chain's CDR3 is CASSPMDRGLPNQPQHF. The CDR3 nucleotides are TGTGCCAGTAGCCCTATGGACAGGGGGCTGCCCAATCAGCCCCAGCATTTT.

V is TRBV20-1 and J is TRBJ1-5; D not resolved. CDR1 is DFQATT and CDR2 is SNEGSKA in the germline V gene (reference sequence). Between the trimmed V and J ends, which lost 6 bases and 3 bases, there was a span of 12 bases. CDR3 length: 13 amino acids. CDR3 protein: CSAPTAVNQPQHF. In DNA, the CDR3 is TGCAGTGCCCCCACGGCAGTCAATCAGCCCCAGCATTTT.

This clonotype was picked up many times. The V gene is TRBV2, the J gene TRBJ1-2, with TRBD1 matching 8 bases. After removal of 8 bases from V and 5 bases from J, the junction contained 7 bases not matched to a gene. This CDR3 contains 13 residues. CDR1 SNHLY and CDR2 FYNNEI come from the germline V gene. CDR3 in DNA: TGTGCCAGCCTACCAGGGGGCGGATATGGCTACACCTTC. Translating gives CASLPGGGYGYTF.

This clonotype was detected many times. This chain joins TRBV4-1 and TRBJ2-7; TRBD2 might be the D (6 bases). The V and J ends lost 0 bases and 2 bases respectively, with 11 bases between them. This CDR3 region has 15 residues. Germline CDR1 reads MGHRA; CDR2 reads YSYEKL. The DNA for the CDR3 is TGCGCCAGCAGCCAAGAGCAGACGGGGGCCTACGAGCAGTACTTC. Protein product: CASSQEQTGAYEQYF.

This rearrangement joins TRBV5-1 to TRBJ1-3; 8 bases are a match to TRBD1. The CDR3 extends over 14 amino acids. Germline CDR1 and CDR2: SGHRS and YFSETQ. Here the CDR3 reads CTNSLGQERNTIYF. The CDR3 nucleotides are TGCACCAACAGCTTGGGACAGGAGAGAAACACCATATATTTT.

This clonotype was seen at least ten times. V and J are TRBV19 and TRBJ1-5; no reliable D call. Per germline, CDR1 LNHDA and CDR2 SQIVND (reference sequence). The CDR3 loop spans 15 amino acids. V lost 0 bases to trimming and J lost 1 base, with 7 bases between them. In DNA form, the CDR3 reads TGTGCCAGTAGTATAGATAACGGCAGCAATCAGCCCCAGCATTTT. Amino acids: CASSIDNGSNQPQHF. The whole variable domain, filled in from reference TRBV19 and TRBJ1-5, reads DGGITQSPKYLFRKEGQNVTLSCEQNLNHDAMYWYRQDPGQGLRLIYYSQIVNDFQKGDIAEGYSVSREKKESFPLTVTSAQKNPTAFYLCASSIDNGSNQPQHFGDGTRLSIL.

Turning to this clonotype: The germline gene is not matched at one end of the junction; a read error may be the cause. V is TRBV19 and J is TRBJ1-5; no reliable D call. Germline lookup yields CDR1 LNHDA and CDR2 SQIVND (reference sequence). The CDR3 consists of 17 residues. Here the CDR3 reads CSSSSREAPISNQPQHF. CDR3 sequence (DNA): TGTTCCAGTAGTTCCCGCGAGGCTCCGATTAGCAATCAGCCCCAGCATTTT.

This clonotype came up many times. The chain combines TRBV6-5 with TRBJ2-7; D might be TRBD1 (6 bases). With 6 bases removed from V and 2 bases from J, the gap between germline ends came to 11 bases. The CDR3 extends over 13 amino acids. The germline CDR1 and CDR2 sequences are MNHEY and SVGAGI. CDR3 protein: CASSVRGTYEQYF. The DNA of the CDR3 is TGTGCCAGCAGCGTCAGGGGTACCTACGAGCAGTACTTC.

CDR3 protein: CASSLRDEGDIQYF. Here the CDR3 DNA reads TGTGCCAGCAGTTTACGGGATGAGGGGGACATTCAGTACTTC. V is TRBV27 and J is TRBJ2-4; D is possibly TRBD1 (6 bases). The CDR3 has 14 amino acids. Germline-derived CDR1 and CDR2 are MNHEY and SMNVEV (reference sequence). Trimming cost V 2 bases and J 8 bases, with 13 bases left between them.

Concerning this clonotype: This may be a read error, as it is one base from a much larger clone. The chain recombines TRBV11-2 with TRBJ1-1; tentatively, D is TRBD1 (5 bases). CDR3 length: 19 residues. The V gene lost 4 bases and the J gene lost 0 bases, with 24 bases spanning the gap. Germline V gene data show CDR1 as SGHAT and CDR2 as FQNNGV. CDR3 DNA: TGTGCCAGCAGCTCCCGCGGCGTAGTAAAGGGGCCTATGAACACTGAAGCTTTCTTT. This codes for CASSSRGVVKGPMNTEAFF.

Ten or more counts support this clonotype. This chain connects TRBV24-1 to TRBJ2-5; the D gene could be TRBD1 or TRBD2 (5 bases each). The V gene's germline CDR1 is KGHDR and CDR2 SFDVKD. Between the trimmed V and J ends, which lost 4 bases and 5 bases, there was a span of 13 bases. There are 14 residues in the CDR3. The CDR3 DNA is TGTGCCACCAGTGACCGGGACGCCGTGGAGACCCAGTACTTC. Protein: CATSDRDAVETQYF.

This clonotype has ten or more counts. V gene TRBV7-2 combines with J gene TRBJ2-5, with D perhaps TRBD1 or TRBD2 (6 bases each). The V and J ends lost 1 base and 2 bases respectively, with 11 bases between them. Germline V gene lookup returns CDR1 SGHTA and CDR2 FQGNSA. The CDR3 is 15 amino acids. The CDR3 region has the DNA TGTGCCAGCAGCTTAGACCGGGGGCGTCAAGAGACCCAGTACTTC. Its protein is CASSLDRGRQETQYF.

There are a few counts of this clonotype. The rearrangement uses TRBV3-1 and TRBJ1-6; D may be TRBD1 (6 bases). V lost 1 base, J lost 7 bases, and 20 bases lay in between. The CDR3 loop spans 18 amino acids. CDR1 is LGHDT, CDR2 YNNKEL, per germline (reference sequence). The CDR3 DNA follows: TGTGCCAGCAGCCAAGGAGGGGGGACGTTGGTCCGCAATTCACCCCTCCACTTT. It translates to CASSQGGGTLVRNSPLHF.

This clonotype appeared a few times. The V and J genes are TRBV4-1 and TRBJ1-6, with D uncertain. Germline CDR1 is MGHRA and CDR2 is YSYEKL. Trimming took 4 bases from V and 1 from J, leaving 11 bases between them. CDR3 length: 16 amino acids. The CDR3 nucleotides read TGCGCCAGCAGCCCGGGCCCGGGGTCCTATAATTCACCCCTCCACTTT. Translation: CASSPGPGSYNSPLHF.

This chain joins TRBV10-3 and TRBJ2-5; 7 nucleotides line up with TRBD2. Germline-derived CDR1 and CDR2 are ENHRY and SYGVKD. CDR3 size: 15 residues. Germline trimming cut 6 bases from V and 5 bases from J; bases unmatched to any gene: 12. CDR3 amino acids: CAISKGLTAGETQYF. Written as DNA, the CDR3 is TGTGCCATCAGCAAGGGACTAACAGCTGGGGAGACCCAGTACTTC.

This clonotype appeared many times. The chain couples TRBV4-1 to TRBJ1-1, with 8 bases fitting TRBD1. V was pared by 2 bases and J by 3 bases, with 5 bases of the junction left unmatched. The CDR3 loop spans 15 amino acids. CDR1 MGHRA and CDR2 YSYEKL come from the germline V gene. In nucleotides, the CDR3 is TGCGCCAGCAGCCAATCTAACAGGGGGGACACTGAAGCTTTCTTT. This translates into CASSQSNRGDTEAFF.

This clonotype was observed once. V and J are TRBV7-4 and TRBJ2-7; D remains ambiguous. This CDR3 comprises 13 residues. Germline CDR1 and CDR2: SGHVT and SQSDAQ. Trimming removed 1 base at V and 6 bases at J, with 10 bases between. The CDR3 is CASSLEIITEQYF. The CDR3, as DNA: TGTGCCAGCAGCTTAGAGATCATAACCGAGCAGTACTTC.

The CDR3 is CASSLDWVQPQETQYF. The DNA for the CDR3 is TGTGCCAGCAGCTTAGATTGGGTCCAGCCGCAAGAGACCCAGTACTTC. The chain recombines TRBV11-2 with TRBJ2-5; D is unresolved. Trimming removed 0 bases at V and 2 bases at J, with 13 bases between. Germline V gene data show CDR1 as SGHAT and CDR2 as FQNNGV. The CDR3 contains 16 residues. The variable domain in full, completed from reference TRBV11-2 and TRBJ2-5, reads EAGVAQSPRYKIIEKRQSVAFWCNPISGHATLYWYQQILGQGPKLLIQFQNNGVVDDSQLPKDRFSAERLKGVDSTLKIQPAKLEDSAVYLCASSLDWVQPQETQYFGPGTRLLVL.